These 29 T cell receptor beta chains share one sample of origin, sequenced in a study of cytomegalovirus exposure and HLA in healthy donors (dated by TCRdb to about 2017). The library was generated by the immunoSEQ multiplex PCR assay. For the multiplex PCR, a mixture combining 60 forward primers for TCR Vbeta segments and 13 reverse primers for TCR Jbeta segments was used. As stored in TCRdb, this immuneACCESS dataset retains in-frame rearrangements with V and J assigned. A fraction of the clones does not appear; measured against another copy, unresolved V genes explain less than half of the discrepancy, and the remainder lacks a known reason. The sample table records approximately 100,000 clones; around 85% of these occur just once. Together, the top ten hold about 3.9% of the sample. The specimen was PBMCs. The origin of the receptors is a man aged 25 to 40 in good health and CMV-seronegative.

The chain links TRBV6-1 to TRBJ1-1, with 7 bases identical to TRBD1. CDR1 MNHNS and CDR2 SASEGT come from the germline V gene. With 10 bases clipped from V and 4 bases from J, the junction kept 12 bases outside the gene matches. The CDR3 is made up of 14 amino acids. The CDR3 is CAIHRDRTATEAFF. The CDR3 region has the DNA TGTGCCATCCACCGGGACAGAACGGCCACTGAAGCTTTCTTT.

The gene calls are TRBV11-3 and TRBJ1-6, with TRBD1 matching 7 bases. V shed 6 bases and J 10 bases; nucleotides not matched to a gene: 3. CDR1 SGHNT and CDR2 YENEEA come from the germline V gene. CDR3 length: 12 residues. The CDR3 coding sequence is TGTGCCAGCAGTGACAGGGAATCACCCCTCCACTTT. Protein product: CASSDRESPLHF. The variable domain in full, completed from reference TRBV11-3 and TRBJ1-6, reads EAGVVQSPRYKIIEKKQPVAFWCNPISGHNTLYWYLQNLGQGPELLIRYENEEAVDDSQLPKDRFSAERLKGVDSTLKIQPAELGDSAVYLCASSDRESPLHFGNGTRLTVT.

J is TRBJ2-5 and V is TRBV30; TRBD2 aligns across 11 bases. The CDR3 is made up of 17 amino acids. CDR1 GTSNPN and CDR2 SVGIG come from the germline V gene (reference sequence). V dropped 0 bases and J dropped 1; count of bases not matched to a gene: 7. The CDR3 coding sequence is TGTGCCTGGAGTGTACTAGCGGGAGACTTCTTCCAAGAGACCCAGTACTTC. This sequence encodes CAWSVLAGDFFQETQYF.

Comments on this clone: Distinct nucleotide sequences in the sample also encode this CDR3. The V gene is TRBV7-2, the J gene TRBJ2-7; 12 bases agree with TRBD2. This CDR3 contains 16 residues. V trimming: 1 base; J trimming: 3 bases; junction bases outside the gene matches: 4. CDR1 SGHTA and CDR2 FQGNSA come from the germline V gene. CDR3 coding DNA: TGTGCCAGCAGCTTAGGGCTAGCGGGGGGGTTCTACGAGCAGTACTTC. Translating it yields CASSLGLAGGFYEQYF.

This chain joins TRBV7-6 and TRBJ2-7, with 9 bases aligning to TRBD1. Germline assignment: CDR1 SGHVS and CDR2 FNYEAQ. Trimming took 5 bases from V and 1 from J; bases not matched to a gene: 6. This CDR3 contains 15 residues. The CDR3 sequence is CASSAEDRGSYEQYF. The CDR3 coding sequence is TGTGCCAGCAGCGCTGAGGACAGGGGTTCCTACGAGCAGTACTTC. Looking up the rest from reference TRBV7-6 and TRBJ2-7 gives the full variable domain: GAGVSQSPRYKVTKRGQDVALRCDPISGHVSLYWYRQALGQGPEFLTYFNYEAQQDKSGLPNDRFSAERPEGSISTLTIQRTEQRDSAMYRCASSAEDRGSYEQYFGPGTRLTVT.

This clone was seen only a few times. This chain connects TRBV2 to TRBJ2-7; no firm D call. Trimming left V 2 bases short and J 3 bases short, with 5 bases between. CDR3 length: 12 residues. CDR1 SNHLY and CDR2 FYNNEI come from the germline V gene. The CDR3 loop reads CASSEIGYEQYF. CDR3 sequence (DNA): TGTGCCAGCAGTGAAATCGGCTACGAGCAGTACTTC. The complete variable domain, with remaining parts taken from reference TRBV2 and TRBJ2-7, reads EPEVTQTPSHQVTQMGQEVILRCVPISNHLYFYWYRQILGQKVEFLVSFYNNEISEKSEIFDDQFSVERPDGSNFTLKIRSTKLEDSAMYFCASSEIGYEQYFGPGTRLTVT.

A single count supports this clone. This chain connects TRBV4-1 to TRBJ2-7, with 10 bases that match TRBD2. Germline loops: CDR1 MGHRA, CDR2 YSYEKL. After removal of 4 bases from V and 3 bases from J, the junction contained 6 bases not matched to a gene. This CDR3 spans 15 amino acids. The CDR3 region is CASSPGTSDVYEQYF. CDR3 nucleotides: TGCGCCAGCAGCCCCGGGACTAGCGACGTCTACGAGCAGTACTTC.

The chain has TRBV2 and TRBJ2-1; weak D call: TRBD2 (6 bases). V lost 4 bases and J 5 bases, leaving 12 bases between the germline ends. This CDR3 contains 14 residues. Germline V gene sequence: CDR1 SNHLY, CDR2 FYNNEI. This CDR3 reads CASSGLVENNEQFF. The CDR3 DNA sequence: TGTGCCAGCAGTGGACTAGTTGAAAACAATGAGCAGTTCTTC.

This chain joins TRBV6-6 and TRBJ1-2; possible D gene TRBD1, 5 bases. This CDR3 has 13 residues. Germline CDR1 is MNHNY and CDR2 is SVGAGI (reference sequence). V lost 8 bases to trimming and J lost 1 base, with 11 bases between them. The CDR3, as DNA: TGTGCCAGCTCCGTCGGGGGTAACTATGGCTACACCTTC. Protein sequence: CASSVGGNYGYTF.

The chain employs TRBV19 and TRBJ1-1; TRBD1 agrees at 7 bases. Trimming took 5 bases from V and 0 from J; bases not matched to a gene: 9. CDR1 is LNHDA and CDR2 is SQIVND in the germline V gene (reference sequence). The CDR3 has 16 amino acids. The CDR3 bases are TGTGCCAGTAGTCTCAGAGGGGGCACCCTGAACACTGAAGCTTTCTTT. This gives the protein CASSLRGGTLNTEAFF.

The rearrangement links TRBV9 to TRBJ2-1, with D maybe TRBD2 (5 bases). Between the trimmed V and J ends, which lost 0 bases and 3 bases, there was a span of 16 bases. CDR1 and CDR2 from the germline V gene are SGDLS and YYNGEE. This CDR3 contains 17 residues. Here the CDR3 DNA reads TGTGCCAGCAGCGTAGGACTCTCGAGCGGTAGCTACAATGAGCAGTTCTTC. As protein: CASSVGLSSGSYNEQFF.

V usage is TRBV7-2 and J usage is TRBJ2-4; 11 bases line up with TRBD1. The CDR3 has 15 amino acids. Per the germline V gene, CDR1 is SGHTA and CDR2 is FQGNSA. With V trimmed by 6 bases and J by 2 bases, 3 bases remained unmatched. The CDR3 here is CASRGDRGSKNIQYF. CDR3 nucleotides: TGTGCCAGCAGAGGGGACAGGGGGTCCAAAAACATTCAGTACTTC.

V gene TRBV28 combines with J gene TRBJ2-4; 9 bases agree with TRBD2. This CDR3 has 14 residues. V gave up 10 bases and J gave up 5 bases; unmatched junction bases: 9. Germline-derived CDR1 and CDR2 are MDHEN and SYDVKM. CDR3: CATISGSPQNIQYF. In nucleotides, the CDR3 is TGTGCCACCATTAGCGGGAGTCCCCAAAACATTCAGTACTTC.

This clone was seen once. CDR3 sequence reads: CASSGGGRDHYGYTF. CDR3 coding DNA: TGTGCCAGCAGCGGAGGGGGCAGGGACCACTATGGCTACACCTTC. The V and J genes are TRBV9 and TRBJ1-2; TRBD1 matches at 7 bases. This CDR3 is 15 amino acids long. The germline V gene encodes CDR1 SGDLS and CDR2 YYNGEE. J was trimmed by 3 bases and V by 3 bases; bases with no gene match: 8.

The chain links TRBV6-5 to TRBJ2-5; D possibly corresponds to TRBD1 (5 bases). From germline, CDR1 is MNHEY and CDR2 SVGAGI. The CDR3 is 12 amino acids. Trimming took off 5 bases at V and 5 bases at J, with 9 bases between the two ends. The CDR3 region is CASSTGPETQYF. The CDR3 DNA reads TGTGCCAGCAGTACAGGTCCGGAGACCCAGTACTTC.

The chain links TRBV11-3 to TRBJ2-7; a possible D gene is TRBD1 (6 bases). Germline V gene data show CDR1 as SGHNT and CDR2 as YENEEA. V was shortened by 3 bases and J by 0 bases, with 6 bases between the two germline ends. This CDR3 region has 13 residues. The CDR3 DNA sequence: TGTGCCAGCAGCTTGGACAGCTCCTACGAGCAGTACTTC. Amino acid sequence: CASSLDSSYEQYF.

The V gene is TRBV9, the J gene TRBJ2-7, with a possible D match to TRBD2 (5 bases). CDR3 length equals 14 residues. Trimming removed 2 bases at V and 5 bases at J, with 14 bases between. The germline gives CDR1 SGDLS, CDR2 YYNGEE. CDR3 residues: CASSVGDAWDEQYF. The CDR3 DNA is TGTGCCAGCAGCGTCGGGGATGCCTGGGACGAGCAGTACTTC.

The chain carries TRBV6-1 and TRBJ2-5, with 7 bases aligning to TRBD2. The trim removed 3 bases at V and 5 bases at J, leaving 15 bases unmatched. CDR1 MNHNS and CDR2 SASEGT come from the germline V gene. The CDR3 is made up of 17 amino acids. In DNA form, the CDR3 reads TGTGCCAGCAGTGATAGGCAGCGGGGAGGTCTGTCGGAGACCCAGTACTTC. Encoded protein: CASSDRQRGGLSETQYF.

The chain couples TRBV4-1 to TRBJ2-7; the D is unclear. The CDR3 is made up of 16 amino acids. Germline CDR1 MGHRA, CDR2 YSYEKL. V lost 1 base and J 0 bases, leaving 13 bases between the germline ends. CDR3 protein: CASSQGFIGGSYEQYF. CDR3 nucleotides: TGCGCCAGCAGCCAAGGGTTTATAGGCGGCTCCTACGAGCAGTACTTC.

This chain uses TRBV4-1 with TRBJ2-3; perhaps TRBD2 as D (6 bases). Trimming removed 3 bases from V and 0 bases from J, with 16 bases in between. The CDR3 contains 17 residues. Germline assignment: CDR1 MGHRA and CDR2 YSYEKL. DNA of the CDR3: TGCGCCAGCAGCCACCCCAGAACTAGCCCTAGCACAGATACGCAGTATTTT. As protein: CASSHPRTSPSTDTQYF.

The chain recombines TRBV9 with TRBJ2-7, with D hard to call. Germline V gene data show CDR1 as SGDLS and CDR2 as YYNGEE. The V gene lost 3 bases and the J gene lost 0 bases, with 10 bases spanning the gap. The CDR3 sequence is 14 residues long. CDR3 coding DNA: TGTGCCAGCAGCGCTCGACAAGACTCCTACGAGCAGTACTTC. Protein product: CASSARQDSYEQYF.

A few counts support this clone. This sequence joins TRBV5-6 and TRBJ1-2; possibly TRBD1 for D (6 bases). The CDR3 consists of 17 residues. Germline V lookup: CDR1 SGHDT, CDR2 YYEEEE. With 6 bases removed from V and 4 bases from J, the gap between germline ends came to 25 bases. The CDR3: CASTSNLGGARFYGYTF. DNA of the CDR3: TGTGCCAGCACCTCCAATCTTGGGGGGGCCCGGTTCTATGGCTACACCTTC.

This chain connects TRBV2 to TRBJ1-4, with D uncertain. V shed 6 bases and J shed 0 bases, with 11 bases lying between them. From germline, CDR1 is SNHLY and CDR2 FYNNEI. The CDR3 runs 15 residues. The CDR3 region is CASSGSRATNEKLFF. The CDR3 DNA follows: TGTGCCAGCAGCGGGTCCCGTGCAACTAATGAAAAACTGTTTTTT.

The rearrangement links TRBV25-1 to TRBJ1-5; D might be TRBD1 (6 bases). This CDR3 spans 14 amino acids. CDR1 is MGHDK and CDR2 is SYGVNS in the germline V gene. Trimming pared 6 bases from V and 4 bases from J, leaving 13 bases between. The CDR3 spells CASSVTGGNQPQHF. CDR3 coding DNA: TGTGCCAGCAGCGTGACAGGAGGAAATCAGCCCCAGCATTTT. Together with reference TRBV25-1 and TRBJ1-5, the CDR3 gives the full variable domain: EADIYQTPRYLVIGTGKKITLECSQTMGHDKMYWYQQDPGMELHLIHYSYGVNSTEKGDLSSESTVSRIRTEHFPLTLESARPSHTSQYLCASSVTGGNQPQHFGDGTRLSIL.

The sample holds a few counts of this clone. The same CDR3 is also encoded by other DNA sequences in this sample. The chain uses TRBV28 and TRBJ1-2; perhaps TRBD1 as D (5 bases). The CDR3 contains 12 residues. V lost 5 bases to trimming and J lost 4 bases, with 8 bases between them. CDR1 MDHEN and CDR2 SYDVKM come from the germline V gene. The chain's CDR3 is CASSPGLYGYTF. The CDR3 DNA follows: TGTGCCAGCAGTCCAGGGCTCTATGGCTACACCTTC.

This chain connects TRBV28 to TRBJ1-3; no clear D. The V gene lost 7 bases and the J gene lost 0 bases, with 13 bases spanning the gap. Germline loops: CDR1 MDHEN, CDR2 SYDVKM. The CDR3 is 15 amino acids. This CDR3 reads CASTSGVNSGNTIYF. In nucleotides, the CDR3 is TGTGCCAGCACCTCTGGAGTAAACTCTGGAAACACCATATATTTT.

This clone was seen only a few times. J is TRBJ2-4 and V is TRBV28; no clear D. Germline V gene lookup returns CDR1 MDHEN and CDR2 SYDVKM. The CDR3 has 14 amino acids. V was trimmed by 6 bases and J by 3 bases, leaving 12 bases between them. The CDR3 reads CASSTSLDKNIQYF. CDR3 DNA: TGTGCCAGCAGCACTTCCCTTGACAAAAACATTCAGTACTTC. The whole variable domain, remainder taken from reference TRBV28 and TRBJ2-4, is DVKVTQSSRYLVKRTGEKVFLECVQDMDHENMFWYRQDPGLGLRLIYFSYDVKMKEKGDIPEGYSVSREKKERFSLILESASTNQTSMYLCASSTSLDKNIQYFGAGTRLSVL.

The rearrangement joins TRBV11-3 to TRBJ2-2; 9 positions match TRBD2. Trimming cost V 5 bases and J 6 bases; bases outside gene matches: 13. Germline assignment: CDR1 SGHNT and CDR2 YENEEA. This CDR3 spans 17 amino acids. The CDR3 reads CASSTSAGGVRAGELFF. The DNA of the CDR3 is TGTGCCAGCAGCACCTCAGCGGGAGGTGTCAGGGCCGGGGAGCTGTTTTTT.

The count of this clone is one. This sequence joins TRBV9 and TRBJ2-1; tentatively, D is TRBD2 (6 bases). V lost 3 bases and J lost 0, with 10 bases in between. The CDR3 is made up of 15 amino acids. CDR1 SGDLS and CDR2 YYNGEE come from the germline V gene. The CDR3 DNA reads as TGTGCCAGCAGCGATTTGGGGGGCTCCTACAATGAGCAGTTCTTC. Residues: CASSDLGGSYNEQFF. The full variable domain, with the rest looked up from reference TRBV9 and TRBJ2-1, is DSGVTQTPKHLITATGQRVTLRCSPRSGDLSVYWYQQSLDQGLQFLIQYYNGEERAKGNILERFSAQQFPDLHSELNLSSLELGDSALYFCASSDLGGSYNEQFFGPGTRLTVL.